This entry lists 6 T cell receptor beta chains sequenced from one sample in a study of blood T cells in healthy people across ages. Then a second PCR, running roughly 7 to 12 cycles, was carried out with a sample-barcoded 5' primer and a J-beta primer mix. TCRdb reprocessed the 5' RACE reads via MiXCR and lists one record per CDR3 protein. The sample comprises about 800,000 distinct CDR3 sequences, roughly 60% of which are singletons, and roughly 22% rests with the top ten. The specimen was blood. The receptors come from a young man in good health.

This chain joins TRBV7-2 and TRBJ2-3; D is undetermined. Trimming removed 0 bases from V and 7 bases from J, with 11 bases in between. CDR1 and CDR2 from the germline V gene are SGHTA and FQGNSA. This CDR3 is built from 14 residues. CDR3 nucleotides: TGTGCCAGCAGCTTAGCGCCGGAAGGTTATACGCAGTATTTT. The encoded protein is CASSLAPEGYTQYF.

The V gene is TRBV6-6, the J gene TRBJ1-2, with D maybe TRBD1 (6 bases). V shed 4 bases and J shed 11 bases, with 20 bases lying between them. The germline gives CDR1 MNHNY, CDR2 SVGAGI (reference sequence). The CDR3 is 14 amino acids. The CDR3 region is CASSSPGGGLGYTF. Here the CDR3 DNA reads TGTGCCAGCAGTTCCCCCGGGGGGGGCCTCGGGTACACCTTC.

The chain employs TRBV27 and TRBJ2-3; tentatively, D is TRBD1 or TRBD2 (6 bases each). The CDR3 loop spans 13 amino acids. The germline CDR1 and CDR2 sequences are MNHEY and SMNVEV (reference sequence). V shed 4 bases and J shed 5 bases, with 10 bases lying between them. CDR3 nucleotides: TGTGCCAGCAGTTCGGGGGCTCGAGATACGCAGTATTTT. This encodes CASSSGARDTQYF.

J is TRBJ2-3 and V is TRBV7-9, with D perhaps TRBD1 (5 bases). From germline, CDR1 is SEHNR and CDR2 FQNEAQ (reference sequence). CDR3 length: 13 residues. Between the trimmed V and J ends, which lost 1 base and 6 bases, there was a span of 8 bases. CDR3 bases: TGTGCCAGCAGCTTAGAGGGGTTGGATACGCAGTATTTT. Protein: CASSLEGLDTQYF.

This clonotype was counted a single time. The V call is TRBV9, the J call TRBJ1-1; D gene ambiguous. The CDR3 covers 14 residues. V lost 2 bases and J lost 1, with 9 bases in between. Germline CDR1 reads SGDLS; CDR2 reads YYNGEE. The CDR3 protein is CASSVQTENTEAFF. CDR3 nucleotide sequence: TGTGCCAGCAGCGTTCAGACTGAGAACACTGAAGCTTTCTTT.

The chain carries TRBV2 and TRBJ2-5, with 10 bases matching TRBD2. The J call is uncertain, as TRBJ2-4 better fits the DNA end. The CDR3 spans 17 residues. CDR1 is SNHLY and CDR2 is FYNNEI in the germline V gene. Here the CDR3 reads CASSAPQRGGVKNIQYF. The CDR3 region has the DNA TGTGCCAGCAGTGCTCCCCAGCGGGGGGGGGTCAAAAACATTCAGTACTTC.